This note documents a single T cell receptor (beta chain) sequence. Germline-derived CDR1 and CDR2 are SQVTM and ANQGSEA. The CDR3 has 14 residues. With V trimmed by 1 base and J by 2 bases, 3 bases remained unmatched. This sample was included in a study of blood T cell repertoires in COVID-19. Study-wide context: From the United States, Italy and Spain came samples of acute and convalescent COVID-19. PBMCs, B-cell-depleted T cells, or T cells provided the cDNA or gDNA that made up the material.

As processed by the authors: Using reference gene primer amplification, nucleated cell counts were estimated. Generated by immunoSEQ multiplex PCR, the TCRdb table keeps only in-frame clones and is missing some. That table supplies the V and J calls and clone size; D and trimming were determined from the DNA. This table holds about 200,000 clones, 75% to 95% found once. The sequencing sample was made of peripheral blood. The chain employs TRBV29-1 and TRBJ2-7, with 9 bases aligning to TRBD1. The receptor was isolated from a man between 50 and 59 years old with acute or convalescent COVID-19. The CDR3 here is CSVEGTGVTYEQYF. CDR3 nucleotide sequence: TGCAGCGTTGAAGGGACAGGGGTGACCTACGAGCAGTACTTC.